Below are 27 T cell receptor beta chains sequenced from a single sample in a study of T cells after yellow fever vaccination. TCRdb reprocessed the 5' RACE reads via MiXCR and lists one record per CDR3 protein. The table has approximately 30,000 distinct CDR3 sequences, approximately 4% seen once. This sample comprised CD8+ T cells sorted from PBMCs, obtained 5 days after the yellow fever booster vaccination. These receptors came from a man aged 30 to 39 who received the YFV17D yellow fever vaccine.

This clonotype was seen many times. The V call is TRBV28, the J call TRBJ2-1, with 8 bases that match TRBD2. The V gene's germline CDR1 is MDHEN and CDR2 SYDVKM. The CDR3 sequence is 15 residues long. J lost 1 base, V lost 8 bases, and 7 bases had no gene match. CDR3 sequence: CASGPGGASYNEQFF. The CDR3 DNA reads as TGTGCCAGCGGACCGGGGGGGGCTTCCTACAATGAGCAGTTCTTC.

This clonotype was observed many times. The chain carries TRBV7-6 and TRBJ2-7; 9 nucleotides agree with TRBD2. The V gene's germline CDR1 is SGHVS and CDR2 FNYEAQ. Losses at the gene ends were 3 bases for V and 2 bases for J; bases not matched to a gene: 5. This CDR3 has 15 residues. CDR3 residues: CASSFEAGGTYEQYF. The CDR3 coding sequence is TGTGCCAGCAGCTTTGAAGCGGGGGGCACCTACGAGCAGTACTTC.

This clonotype came up many times. The genes are TRBV15 and TRBJ2-5; the D gene is possibly TRBD2 (6 bases). The germline gives CDR1 LNHNV, CDR2 YYDKDF (reference sequence). This CDR3 comprises 17 residues. V lost 0 bases to trimming and J lost 2 bases, with 16 bases between them. The CDR3: CATSRDVWGERQETQYF. The CDR3 nucleotides read TGTGCCACCAGCAGAGATGTTTGGGGGGAGCGTCAAGAGACCCAGTACTTC. Full variable domain (rest looked up from reference TRBV15 and TRBJ2-5): DAMVIQNPRYQVTQFGKPVTLSCSQTLNHNVMYWYQQKSSQAPKLLFHYYDKDFNNEADTPDNFQSRRPNTSFCFLDIRSPGLGDTAMYLCATSRDVWGERQETQYFGPGTRLLVL.

This clonotype was observed at least ten times. V gene TRBV20-1 combines with J gene TRBJ2-7; the match to TRBD2 covers 11 bases. CDR3 size: 15 residues. V was clipped by 5 bases and J by 4 bases; unmatched bases: 10. Germline V gene lookup returns CDR1 DFQATT and CDR2 SNEGSKA (reference sequence). This chain's CDR3 is CSAPTSGSYGYEQYF. The DNA of the CDR3 is TGCAGTGCTCCCACTAGCGGGAGTTATGGGTACGAGCAGTACTTC.

This clonotype was observed many times. This sequence joins TRBV20-1 and TRBJ2-7, with 7 bases lining up with TRBD2. The V segment lost 3 bases and the J segment 3 bases; nucleotides outside the gene matches: 8. CDR3 size: 14 residues. CDR1 DFQATT and CDR2 SNEGSKA come from the germline V gene (reference sequence). This CDR3 reads CSASGREEGYEQYF. Here the CDR3 DNA reads TGCAGTGCTAGCGGCCGGGAGGAGGGCTACGAGCAGTACTTC.

This clonotype was seen a handful of times. The chain recombines TRBV6-2 or TRBV6-3 with TRBJ2-7, with TRBD2 matching 7 bases. The CDR3 covers 15 residues. J was trimmed by 1 base and V by 1 base; bases with no gene match: 4. CDR1 is MNHEY and CDR2 is SVGEGT in the germline V gene. In DNA, the CDR3 is TGTGCCAGCAGTTACTACCAGCGGGAATCCTACGAGCAGTACTTC. It specifies CASSYYQRESYEQYF.

This clonotype was counted ten times or more. The chain couples TRBV11-2 to TRBJ2-3; 13 nucleotides match TRBD2. This CDR3 is 18 amino acids long. Germline V gene lookup returns CDR1 SGHAT and CDR2 FQNNGV. The V segment lost 1 base and the J segment 6 bases; nucleotides outside the gene matches: 10. For the CDR3, the DNA is TGTGCCAGCAGCTTAGTTGGACTAGCGGGAGTCCGGTGGGATACGCAGTATTTT. Its translation: CASSLVGLAGVRWDTQYF.

This clonotype came up many times. The rearrangement uses TRBV30 and TRBJ2-2; 8 nucleotides align to TRBD2. CDR1 is GTSNPN and CDR2 is SVGIG in the germline V gene (reference sequence). The CDR3 runs 14 residues. J lost 8 bases, V lost 0 bases, and 5 bases had no gene match. CDR3 protein: CAWSVRAGVGELFF. CDR3 nucleotide sequence: TGTGCCTGGAGTGTACGAGCGGGAGTAGGGGAGCTGTTTTTT. The full variable domain, in which reference TRBV30 and TRBJ2-2 provide the parts outside the CDR3, is SQTIHQWPATLVQPVGSPLSLECTVEGTSNPNLYWYRQAAGRGLQLLFYSVGIGQISSEVPQNLSASRPQDRQFILSSKKLLLSDSGFYLCAWSVRAGVGELFFGEGSRLTVL.

A few counts support this clonotype. The J gene is TRBJ2-5, the V gene TRBV7-2; D remains unclear. This CDR3 spans 15 amino acids. Trimming took 2 bases from V and 5 from J, leaving 15 bases between them. Germline V lookup: CDR1 SGHTA, CDR2 FQGNSA. The CDR3 here is CASSLTRAIGETQYF. CDR3 bases: TGTGCCAGCAGCTTAACAAGGGCCATCGGGGAGACCCAGTACTTC.

In regard to this clonotype: A junction end diverges from the germline sequence, so it may reflect a read error. This chain connects TRBV5-6 to TRBJ2-5; D is unclear. The CDR3 spans 13 residues. Germline-derived CDR1 and CDR2 are SGHDT and YYEEEE. The CDR3 loop reads CAISPQNEETQYF. The CDR3 bases are TGTGCCATCAGCCCACAAAACGAGGAGACCCAGTACTTC.

This clonotype occurred many times. The chain links TRBV11-2 to TRBJ2-1; D is possibly TRBD2 (5 bases). The CDR3 runs 15 residues. V was trimmed by 1 base and J by 1 base, leaving 8 bases between them. The germline gives CDR1 SGHAT, CDR2 FQNNGV. CDR3 DNA: TGTGCCAGCAGCTTAGGAGGGAGTTCCTACAATGAGCAGTTCTTC. Amino acids: CASSLGGSSYNEQFF.

This clonotype has ten or more counts. The chain is built from TRBV20-1 and TRBJ2-1; 7 bases fit TRBD2. Germline V gene data show CDR1 as DFQATT and CDR2 as SNEGSKA (reference sequence). The CDR3 consists of 19 residues. The V and J ends lost 3 bases and 0 bases, in that order; junction bases with no gene match: 17. The CDR3 nucleotides are TGCAGTGCTAGTTCAGGGATTAGACTAGCAAGGAGCTCCTACAATGAGCAGTTCTTC. This gives the protein CSASSGIRLARSSYNEQFF.

In this sample, this clonotype turned up many times. The J gene is TRBJ2-2, the V gene TRBV7-6; D is uncertain. The CDR3 loop spans 13 amino acids. Germline CDR1 reads SGHVS; CDR2 reads FNYEAQ. Trimming took 1 base from V and 6 from J, leaving 6 bases between them. Here the CDR3 DNA reads TGTGCCAGCAGCTTAGGGCCTGCCGGGGAGCTGTTTTTT. Its translation: CASSLGPAGELFF.

This clonotype is judged medium-sized. The gene calls are TRBV4-3 and TRBJ2-3; tentatively, D is TRBD2 (6 bases). There are 17 residues in the CDR3. Trimming shortened V by 0 bases and J by 5 bases, and 18 bases separated the two germline ends. CDR1 is LGHNA and CDR2 is YSLEER in the germline V gene. The CDR3 DNA reads TGCGCCAGCAGCCAAGATGGTCCTCTCTTTAGCGGAGATACGCAGTATTTT. This translates into CASSQDGPLFSGDTQYF.

This clonotype was detected ten times or more. The chain uses TRBV27 and TRBJ2-7; 7 bases map to TRBD2. V shed 5 bases, J shed 3 bases, and the junction held 4 bases outside the gene matches. Per the germline V gene, CDR1 is MNHEY and CDR2 is SMNVEV (reference sequence). The CDR3 is 13 amino acids. CDR3 loop: CASSPGLLYEQYF. CDR3 DNA sequence: TGTGCCAGCAGTCCGGGACTACTCTACGAGCAGTACTTC.

This clonotype was seen repeatedly, ten times or more. The chain carries TRBV7-8 and TRBJ2-1; 8 bases are a match to TRBD1. CDR1 is SGHVS, CDR2 FQNEAQ, per germline. V lost 5 bases to trimming and J lost 9 bases; unmatched junction nucleotides: 9. The CDR3 runs to 14 residues. This CDR3 reads CASSHGQGGAEQFF. Written as DNA, the CDR3 is TGTGCCAGCAGCCATGGACAGGGAGGTGCTGAGCAGTTCTTC.

This clonotype was counted at least ten times. The V call is TRBV7-9, the J call TRBJ2-7; 11 bases agree with TRBD1. The germline gives CDR1 SEHNR, CDR2 FQNEAQ (reference sequence). This CDR3 region has 14 residues. J gave up 3 bases and V 5 bases, and 3 bases lay outside the gene matches. The CDR3 DNA reads as TGTGCCAGCAGCACCGGGACAGGGGGCTACGAGCAGTACTTC. This encodes CASSTGTGGYEQYF.

Ten or more counts support this clonotype. The chain is built from TRBV15 and TRBJ2-1; TRBD1 or TRBD2 may be the D gene (5 bases each). Germline CDR1 is LNHNV and CDR2 is YYDKDF (reference sequence). V was cut by 8 bases and J by 7 bases, with 9 bases left in between. The CDR3 runs to 11 residues. The CDR3 DNA reads as TGTGCCACCCTTGAGGGGAATGAGCAGTTCTTC. Its protein is CATLEGNEQFF. Full variable domain (outside the CDR3, taken from reference TRBV15 and TRBJ2-1): DAMVIQNPRYQVTQFGKPVTLSCSQTLNHNVMYWYQQKSSQAPKLLFHYYDKDFNNEADTPDNFQSRRPNTSFCFLDIRSPGLGDTAMYLCATLEGNEQFFGPGTRLTVL.

Ten or more counts support this clonotype. The V and J genes are TRBV19 and TRBJ2-3, with D possibly matching TRBD2 (7 bases). Germline loops: CDR1 LNHDA, CDR2 SQIVND (reference sequence). The CDR3 covers 16 residues. The V gene lost 0 bases and the J gene lost 2 bases, with 12 bases spanning the gap. The CDR3 here is CASSIDPGGPTDTQYF. The CDR3 coding sequence is TGTGCCAGTAGTATAGATCCGGGGGGCCCCACAGATACGCAGTATTTT.

This clonotype was picked up many times. This chain joins TRBV7-2 and TRBJ2-3; 7 bases line up with TRBD1. J gave up 2 bases and V 4 bases, and 6 bases lay outside the gene matches. Germline-derived CDR1 and CDR2 are SGHTA and FQGNSA. This CDR3 contains 15 residues. CDR3 sequence: CASSSSTGPTDTQYF. The CDR3, as DNA: TGTGCCAGCAGCTCCTCGACAGGGCCCACAGATACGCAGTATTTT.

This clonotype was picked up many times. In DNA form, the CDR3 reads TGTGCCAGCAGCTTAGGATCTACGGACGAGCAGTACTTC. This encodes CASSLGSTDEQYF. This chain connects TRBV7-9 to TRBJ2-7; D gene unclear. This CDR3 has 13 residues. V was cut by 1 base and J by 5 bases, with 9 bases left in between. Germline V lookup: CDR1 SEHNR, CDR2 FQNEAQ (reference sequence). Variable domain in full (rest from reference TRBV7-9 and TRBJ2-7): DTGVSQNPRHKITKRGQNVTFRCDPISEHNRLYWYRQTLGQGPEFLTYFQNEAQLEKSRLLSDRFSAERPKGSFSTLEIQRTEQGDSAMYLCASSLGSTDEQYFGPGTRLTVT.

This clonotype was counted ten times or more. The gene calls are TRBV2 and TRBJ1-2; D is uncertain. CDR1 is SNHLY and CDR2 is FYNNEI in the germline V gene. The V end was cut by 4 bases, the J end by 4 bases, with 10 bases between. This CDR3 is 13 amino acids long. The CDR3 nucleotides are TGTGCCAGCAGTGCGGCTGTCAGCTATGGCTACACCTTC. This translates into CASSAAVSYGYTF.

Only a few counts were recorded for this clonotype. The V and J genes are TRBV27 and TRBJ2-7; 9 bases align to TRBD1. Per germline, CDR1 MNHEY and CDR2 SMNVEV (reference sequence). This CDR3 contains 14 residues. Losses at the gene ends were 3 bases for V and 6 bases for J; bases not matched to a gene: 6. The CDR3: CASSFGTGILEQYF. The CDR3 DNA follows: TGTGCCAGCAGTTTCGGGACAGGGATTCTCGAGCAGTACTTC.

At least ten counts were recorded for this clonotype. The rearrangement uses TRBV12-3 or TRBV12-4 and TRBJ2-5; 10 nucleotides match TRBD1. The CDR3 is made up of 13 amino acids. J lost 4 bases, V lost 6 bases, and 2 bases had no gene match. The CDR3 DNA follows: TGTGCCAGCAGCCGACAGGGGGCAGAGACCCAGTACTTC. The encoded protein is CASSRQGAETQYF.

Many counts were recorded for this clonotype. The rearrangement joins TRBV19 to TRBJ1-2; no definite D call. The CDR3 has 12 residues. Germline loops: CDR1 LNHDA, CDR2 SQIVND (reference sequence). Trimming shortened V by 6 bases and J by 5 bases, and 10 bases separated the two germline ends. The CDR3 protein is CASSGDLYGYTF. The CDR3, as DNA: TGTGCCAGTAGCGGAGATCTTTATGGCTACACCTTC.

This clonotype has ten or more counts. The gene calls are TRBV6-1 and TRBJ1-2; 7 bases are a match to TRBD1. V shed 3 bases and J 4 bases; nucleotides not matched to a gene: 8. The CDR3 totals 15 residues. Germline CDR1 and CDR2: MNHNS and SASEGT. The CDR3 loop is CASSELTGHGYGYTF. The CDR3, as DNA: TGTGCCAGCAGTGAGTTGACAGGGCATGGCTATGGCTACACCTTC.

The table lists this clonotype with many counts. This rearrangement joins TRBV5-1 to TRBJ1-1; 7 bases align to TRBD1. The CDR3 has 13 residues. Germline CDR1 and CDR2: SGHRS and YFSETQ. V lost 0 bases, J lost 7 bases, and 3 bases stayed unmatched. The CDR3 spells CASSLEGAFEAFF. The CDR3 DNA sequence: TGCGCCAGCAGCTTGGAGGGGGCATTTGAAGCTTTCTTT.